Listed below are T cell receptor beta chains from one sample, sequenced in a study of read filtering for tumor transcriptome and immune sequencing. MiXCR, run by TCRdb on the reads, gives a single entry per CDR3 protein. The top ten clones hold approximately 30% of a sample with fewer than 50,000 distinct CDR3 sequences, about an eighth of them seen once. What was sequenced was a population of CD138-negative cells sorted from bone marrow. All receptors derive from a donor aged 40 or over with multiple myeloma. Both conserved end residues are part of each CDR3. D genes are given only for firm matches. For some rows the clone size is stated as once, few or many, or as a class when expanded; others skip it.

TRBJ2-7	many	TRBV5-4	TRBD2	15	TGTGCCAGCAGCTTGGGACCCACCTTGAGGGAGGGATGGTACTTC	CASSLGPTLREGWYF
TRBJ2-7	-	TRBV4-1	-	15	TGCGCCAGCAGCCTAGAAAGGGGAAAGGCCTGCGAGCGGTACTTC	CASSLERGKACERYF
TRBJ1-2	many	TRBV5-1	-	13	TGCGCCAGCAGCTTGGCGGCTGCCTATGGCTACACCTTC	CASSLAAAYGYTF
TRBJ2-1	many	TRBV3-1	TRBD2	17	TGTGCCAGCAGCCATGGACTAGCGGGCAGCTCCTACAATGAGCAGTTCTTC	CASSHGLAGSSYNEQFF
TRBJ1-5	many	TRBV29-1	TRBD1	15	TGCAGCGTGGGTACAGGGGGAGGTGCAGATCAGCCCCAGCATTTT	CSVGTGGGADQPQHF
TRBJ2-5	few	TRBV29-1	-	13	TGCAGCGCTGGCAGGGGAAACCAAGAGACCCAGTACTTC	CSAGRGNQETQYF
TRBJ2-1	many	TRBV20-1	TRBD2	14	TGCACTGCCCTAGGGACTAGCGGGAGGAATGAGCAGTTCTTC	CTALGTSGRNEQFF
TRBJ1-1	many	TRBV29-1	-	14	TGCAGCGTAGGACAGTTTTACATGAACACTGAAGCTTTCTTT	CSVGQFYMNTEAFF
TRBJ2-3	many	TRBV27	TRBD2	14	TGTGCCAGCAGTGTCGCGGGAGCTTCAGATACGCAGTATTTT	CASSVAGASDTQYF
TRBJ2-5	many	TRBV7-9	TRBD1	15	TGTGCCAGCAGCCGACAGGGGGCATCGCAAGAGACCCAGTACTTC	CASSRQGASQETQYF
TRBJ2-5	-	TRBV27	-	12	TGTGCCAGCAGAAGGGACGGTGAGACCCAGTACTTC	CASRRDGETQYF
TRBJ2-1	-	TRBV5-1	TRBD2	12	TGCACCAGCAGCACGGGACTAGCGGAGCAGTTTTTC	CTSSTGLAEQFF
TRBJ2-2	many	TRBV11-3	-	15	TGTGCCAGCAGCCCCAGGGGTTCGAACACCGGGGAGCTGTTTTTT	CASSPRGSNTGELFF
TRBJ2-1	many	TRBV30	-	11	TGTGCCTGGAGTCTTTACAATGAGCAGTTCTTC	CAWSLYNEQFF
TRBJ2-3	many	TRBV27	-	14	TGTGCCAGCAGTGCCGTAACTAGGGCAGATACGCAGTATTTT	CASSAVTRADTQYF
TRBJ2-7	many	TRBV11-2	TRBD2	16	TGTGCCAGCAGCTGGGACCCGGGACTAGCGGGATTTGAGCAGTACTTC	CASSWDPGLAGFEQYF
TRBJ1-1	many	TRBV29-1	-	13	TGCAGCGTAGTCCCCGGACAGTACACTGAAGCTTTCTTT	CSVVPGQYTEAFF
TRBJ2-5	many	TRBV11-2	-	17	TGTGCCAGCAGCTCTACGGTCCCACCGGCGGGGCAAGAGACCCAGTACTTC	CASSSTVPPAGQETQYF
TRBJ2-2	many	TRBV5-4	-	15	TGTGCCAGCAGCTTACCAGACAGAGACACCGGGGAGCTGTTTTTT	CASSLPDRDTGELFF
TRBJ2-7	many	TRBV6-2/TRBV6-3	TRBD2	15	TGTGCCAGCAGTTTCCCACATGGACTAGCGGGAGAGCAGTACTTC	CASSFPHGLAGEQYF
TRBJ2-7	-	TRBV21-1	-	12	TGTGCCAGCAGCCCAAGGGGGAACGAGCAGTACTTC	CASSPRGNEQYF
TRBJ2-7	many	TRBV12-3/TRBV12-4	-	14	TGTGCCAGCAGTTTAGCGCTTACGTCCTACGAGCAGTACTTC	CASSLALTSYEQYF
TRBJ1-1	-	TRBV7-2	-	13	TGTGCCTGCAGCTATCGATGGGGCACTGAAGCTTTCTTT	CACSYRWGTEAFF
TRBJ2-6	many	TRBV20-1	-	12	TGCAGTGCCAGCTCTGGGGCCAACGTCCTGACTTTC	CSASSGANVLTF
TRBJ2-1	many	TRBV7-2	-	14	TGTGCCAGCAGCACTACCGGGACTGTCAATGAGCAGTTCTTC	CASSTTGTVNEQFF
TRBJ2-1	-	TRBV12-3/TRBV12-4	-	14	TGTGCCAGCAGACCCAGGGGCTCCTACAATGAGCAGTTCTTC	CASRPRGSYNEQFF
TRBJ2-5	many	TRBV28	-	15	TGTGCCAGCAGTTTAGGGGGGCAGGGGGAAGAGACCCAGTACTTC	CASSLGGQGEETQYF
TRBJ2-1	many	TRBV20-1	TRBD2	17	TGCAGTGCTAGAGATGCTAGCGGGAGGGGACGACCCAATGAGCAGTTCTTC	CSARDASGRGRPNEQFF
TRBJ2-3	many	TRBV7-9	-	14	TGTGCCAGCAGCTTAGGACAGAGCACAGATACGCAGTATTTT	CASSLGQSTDTQYF
TRBJ2-1	many	TRBV11-1	-	16	TGTGCCAGCAGTCTTAATCCTTTGGGCTCCTACAATGAGCAGTTCTTC	CASSLNPLGSYNEQFF
TRBJ2-2	many	TRBV5-5	TRBD2	17	TGTGCCAGCAGTCGAGACGCTAGCGGGAGTTATAACGGGGAGCTGTTTTTT	CASSRDASGSYNGELFF
TRBJ2-7	many	TRBV6-2/TRBV6-3	TRBD1	14	TGTGCCAGCAGTCAGATGACAGGGGTCTACGAGCAGTACTTC	CASSQMTGVYEQYF
TRBJ2-3	-	TRBV29-1	-	13	TGCAGCGTTGAGGGCCCAGTCACAGATACGCAGTATTTT	CSVEGPVTDTQYF
TRBJ2-7	many	TRBV12-3/TRBV12-4	-	14	TGTGCCAGCGCCCCGGGGAGGGGGCCCTACGAGCAGTACTTC	CASAPGRGPYEQYF
TRBJ2-1	many	TRBV5-1	TRBD2	17	TGCGCCAGCAGCTTATCTCTGGGACTAGCAGAGATCAATGAGCAGTTCTTC	CASSLSLGLAEINEQFF
TRBJ1-1	few	TRBV28	-	12	TGTGCCAGCACCTCAGGGTACACTGAAGCTTTCTTT	CASTSGYTEAFF
TRBJ2-1	many	TRBV7-2	TRBD2	16	TGTGCCAGCAGCTTAGGTTCTAGCGGGAATTACAATGAGCAGTTCTTC	CASSLGSSGNYNEQFF
TRBJ2-7	many	TRBV30	-	11	TGTGCCTCCGGGACCTCCTACGAGCAGTACTTC	CASGTSYEQYF
TRBJ2-5	few	TRBV4-3	TRBD2	15	TGCGCCAGCAGCCAAGTCGGGGCTAGCGGTGAGACCCAGTACTTC	CASSQVGASGETQYF
TRBJ2-1	many	TRBV6-5	-	15	TGTGCCAGCAGCCTAGTTTTCGGGAGTATAAATGAGCAGTTCTTC	CASSLVFGSINEQFF
TRBJ2-6	many	TRBV5-1	-	16	TGCGCCAGCAGCCTCGAAAGAACGAGAGGGGCCAACGTCCTGACTTTC	CASSLERTRGANVLTF
TRBJ2-7	many	TRBV7-2	-	17	TGTGCCAGCAGCCGACGCGGCGGGCAGGCGAGCTCCTACGAGCAGTACTTC	CASSRRGGQASSYEQYF